What follows are 2 T cell receptor beta chains derived from one specimen sequenced in a study of CD8 T cells in seronegative destructive rheumatoid arthritis. Generated by immunoSEQ multiplex PCR, the TCRdb table keeps only in-frame clones and is missing some. The sample lists 600 to 850 clones, more than 85% occurring once. The source material was CD8+ T cells from blood. The receptors were gathered from a woman aged 45-69 years with seronegative destructive rheumatoid arthritis.

The J gene is TRBJ1-2, the V gene TRBV6-5; TRBD1 agrees at 8 bases. Losses at the gene ends were 5 bases for V and 6 bases for J; bases not matched to a gene: 5. The CDR3 consists of 13 residues. Germline V gives CDR1 MNHEY, CDR2 SVGAGI. The CDR3 protein is CASSGTGTDGYTF. Written as DNA, the CDR3 is TGTGCCAGCAGTGGGACAGGAACTGATGGCTACACCTTC.

The chain uses TRBV7-9 and TRBJ2-1; 8 bases line up with TRBD1. The germline CDR1 and CDR2 sequences are SEHNR and FQNEAQ (reference sequence). Trimming took 5 bases from V and 7 from J; bases not matched to a gene: 7. There are 14 residues in the CDR3. CDR3 nucleotide sequence: TGTGCCAGCAGCAACTCGGACAGGGATAATGAGCAGTTCTTC. It specifies CASSNSDRDNEQFF. Drawing the rest from reference TRBV7-9 and TRBJ2-1, the complete variable domain is DTGVSQNPRHKITKRGQNVTFRCDPISEHNRLYWYRQTLGQGPEFLTYFQNEAQLEKSRLLSDRFSAERPKGSFSTLEIQRTEQGDSAMYLCASSNSDRDNEQFFGPGTRLTVL.